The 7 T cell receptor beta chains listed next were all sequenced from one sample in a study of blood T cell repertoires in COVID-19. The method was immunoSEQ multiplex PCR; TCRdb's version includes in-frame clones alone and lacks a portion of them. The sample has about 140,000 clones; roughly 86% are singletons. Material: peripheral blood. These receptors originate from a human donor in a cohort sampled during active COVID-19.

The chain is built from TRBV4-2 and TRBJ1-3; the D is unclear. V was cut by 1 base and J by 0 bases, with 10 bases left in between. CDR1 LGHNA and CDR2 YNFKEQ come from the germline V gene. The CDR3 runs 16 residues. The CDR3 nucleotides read TGTGCCAGCAGCCAAGCTTGGCGGAACTCTGGAAACACCATATATTTT. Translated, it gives CASSQAWRNSGNTIYF.

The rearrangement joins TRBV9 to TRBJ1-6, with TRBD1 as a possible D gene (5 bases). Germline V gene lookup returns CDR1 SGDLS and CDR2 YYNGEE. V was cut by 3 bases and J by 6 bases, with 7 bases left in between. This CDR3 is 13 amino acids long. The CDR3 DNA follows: TGTGCCAGCAGCGCGCAGGGTAATTCACCCCTCCACTTT. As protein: CASSAQGNSPLHF.

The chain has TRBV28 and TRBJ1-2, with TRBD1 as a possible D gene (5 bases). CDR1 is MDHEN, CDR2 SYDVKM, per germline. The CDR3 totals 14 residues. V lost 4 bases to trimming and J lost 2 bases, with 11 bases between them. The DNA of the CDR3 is TGTGCCAGCAGTTATAGGGGATCGAACTATGGCTACACCTTC. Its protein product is CASSYRGSNYGYTF.

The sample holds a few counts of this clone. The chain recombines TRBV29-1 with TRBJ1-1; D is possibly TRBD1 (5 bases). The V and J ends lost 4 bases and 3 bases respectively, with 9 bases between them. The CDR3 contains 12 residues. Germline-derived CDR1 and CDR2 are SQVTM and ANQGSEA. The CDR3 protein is CSVGGRYTEAFF. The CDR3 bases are TGCAGCGTTGGGGGGAGGTACACTGAAGCTTTCTTT.

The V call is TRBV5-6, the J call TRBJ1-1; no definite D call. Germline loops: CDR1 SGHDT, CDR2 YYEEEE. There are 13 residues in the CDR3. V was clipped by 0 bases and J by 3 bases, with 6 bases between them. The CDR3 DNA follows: TGTGCCAGCAGCTTGGAGAGGGACACTGAAGCTTTCTTT. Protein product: CASSLERDTEAFF. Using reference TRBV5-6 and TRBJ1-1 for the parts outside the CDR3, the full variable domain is DAGVTQSPTHLIKTRGQQVTLRCSPKSGHDTVSWYQQALGQGPQFIFQYYEEEERQRGNFPDRFSGHQFPNYSSELNVNALLLGDSALYLCASSLERDTEAFFGQGTRLTVV.

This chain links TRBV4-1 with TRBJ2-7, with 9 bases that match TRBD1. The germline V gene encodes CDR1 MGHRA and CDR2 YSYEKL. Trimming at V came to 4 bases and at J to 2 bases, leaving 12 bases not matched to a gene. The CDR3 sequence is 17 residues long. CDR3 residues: CASSPWLGQGNPYEQYF. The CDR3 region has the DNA TGCGCCAGCAGCCCCTGGTTAGGACAGGGGAACCCCTACGAGCAGTACTTC.

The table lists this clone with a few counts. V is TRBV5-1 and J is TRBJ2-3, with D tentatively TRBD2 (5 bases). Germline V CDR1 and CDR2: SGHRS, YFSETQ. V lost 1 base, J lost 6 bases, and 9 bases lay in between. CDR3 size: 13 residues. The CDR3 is CASSLLEADTQYF. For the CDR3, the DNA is TGCGCCAGCAGCTTGTTGGAGGCGGATACGCAGTATTTT.